Listed here are 19 T cell receptor beta chains from one sample, sequenced in a study of OX40 agonist ivuxolimab in advanced cancers. Profiled with immunoSEQ multiplex PCR; TCRdb holds only in-frame clones, not every one. This table holds roughly 120,000 clones, about nine tenths found once. Sequences were derived from CD4+ or CD8+ T cells sorted from blood, sampled in a trial of the OX40 agonist ivuxolimab. Every receptor here comes from an adult with an advanced solid tumor such as melanoma, head and neck, liver or kidney cancer.

This clone was recorded only once. V and J are TRBV7-2 and TRBJ1-2, with D hard to call. Germline lookup yields CDR1 SGHTA and CDR2 FQGNSA. This CDR3 comprises 12 residues. Trimming cost V 5 bases and J 3 bases, with 7 bases left between them. In DNA, the CDR3 is TGTGCCAGCAGCACAGCATACTATGGCTACACCTTC. It yields the protein CASSTAYYGYTF.

The chain carries TRBV6-5 and TRBJ1-1; TRBD1 matches at 7 bases. Trimming took 2 bases from V and 2 from J; bases not matched to a gene: 2. Germline V gene lookup returns CDR1 MNHEY and CDR2 SVGAGI. This CDR3 has 14 amino acids. The CDR3 coding sequence is TGTGCCAGCAGTTACGGGACAGCTAACACTGAAGCTTTCTTT. This encodes CASSYGTANTEAFF.

V usage is TRBV7-8 and J usage is TRBJ2-7; 9 bases map to TRBD1. This CDR3 is 15 amino acids long. Germline V CDR1 and CDR2: SGHVS, FQNEAQ. V shed 6 bases and J 3 bases; nucleotides not matched to a gene: 9. CDR3 protein: CASRWIGTGNYEQYF. The CDR3 DNA sequence: TGTGCCAGCAGATGGATTGGGACAGGGAACTACGAGCAGTACTTC.

The chain has TRBV11-3 and TRBJ1-1; a possible D gene is TRBD1 (6 bases). Germline V gene data show CDR1 as SGHNT and CDR2 as YENEEA. The CDR3 runs to 13 residues. V was cut by 1 base and J by 5 bases, with 8 bases left in between. In nucleotides, the CDR3 is TGTGCCAGCAGCTTAGGCAGGGGAACTGAAGCTTTCTTT. It encodes CASSLGRGTEAFF.

This chain links TRBV10-3 with TRBJ1-1; 8 nucleotides agree with TRBD1. There are 13 residues in the CDR3. Germline V lookup: CDR1 ENHRY, CDR2 SYGVKD. V dropped 5 bases and J dropped 1; count of bases not matched to a gene: 0. The CDR3 protein is CAISTGGNTEAFF. The CDR3 DNA reads as TGTGCCATCAGTACAGGGGGGAACACTGAAGCTTTCTTT.

The chain carries TRBV12-5 and TRBJ1-5; TRBD1 matches at 8 bases. Germline trimming cut 4 bases from V and 4 bases from J; bases unmatched to any gene: 6. The CDR3 consists of 15 residues. CDR1 and CDR2 (germline): LGHNT, FRNRAP. The CDR3 reads CASGSSQGANQPQHF. The CDR3 nucleotides are TGTGCTAGTGGTTCCAGTCAGGGGGCGAATCAGCCCCAGCATTTT.

The V and J genes are TRBV7-9 and TRBJ1-2; D perhaps matches TRBD1 (6 bases). The CDR3 consists of 12 residues. Germline loops: CDR1 SEHNR, CDR2 FQNEAQ (reference sequence). The germline V and J ends were trimmed by 5 bases and 4 bases, with 8 bases remaining between them. The CDR3 protein is CASSAGAYGYTF. CDR3 nucleotide sequence: TGTGCCAGCAGCGCAGGGGCCTATGGCTACACCTTC.

In this sample, this clone turned up once. The rearrangement uses TRBV28 and TRBJ1-2; D possibly corresponds to TRBD1 (6 bases). This CDR3 contains 13 residues. Germline assignment: CDR1 MDHEN and CDR2 SYDVKM. With 6 bases removed from V and 7 bases from J, the gap between germline ends came to 15 bases. The CDR3 reads CASSWARGSGYTF. The CDR3 nucleotides read TGTGCCAGCAGCTGGGCCAGGGGAAGTGGCTACACCTTC.

The rearrangement uses TRBV11-1 and TRBJ2-7; 8 bases fit TRBD1. The CDR3 covers 15 residues. CDR1 is SGHAT, CDR2 FQDESV, per germline (reference sequence). The ends lost 6 bases at V and 4 bases at J; junction bases unmatched: 11. Here the CDR3 reads CASSHRGQAIYEQYF. The CDR3 nucleotides are TGTGCCAGCAGTCATAGGGGACAGGCCATTTACGAGCAGTACTTC. Combining the CDR3 with reference TRBV11-1 and TRBJ2-7 gives the whole variable domain EAEVAQSPRYKITEKSQAVAFWCDPISGHATLYWYRQILGQGPELLVQFQDESVVDDSQLPKDRFSAERLKGVDSTLKIQPAELGDSAMYLCASSHRGQAIYEQYFGPGTRLTVT.

The V call is TRBV4-3, the J call TRBJ1-6; TRBD1 matches at 10 bases. This CDR3 contains 16 residues. Trimming removed 0 bases from V and 8 bases from J; junction bases left unmatched: 4. Germline lookup yields CDR1 LGHNA and CDR2 YSLEER. CDR3 protein: CASSQETGTGDSPLHF. The CDR3 region has the DNA TGCGCCAGCAGCCAAGAAACCGGGACAGGGGATTCACCCCTCCACTTT.

The gene calls are TRBV28 and TRBJ2-7; D unresolved. V gave up 1 base and J gave up 0 bases, with 7 bases separating them. Germline V CDR1 and CDR2: MDHEN, SYDVKM. This CDR3 is built from 14 residues. The CDR3 sequence: CASSLSWSSYEQYF. In DNA form, the CDR3 reads TGTGCCAGCAGTTTATCGTGGAGCTCCTACGAGCAGTACTTC.

V usage is TRBV9 and J usage is TRBJ2-7; tentatively, D is TRBD1 (7 bases). V lost 7 bases to trimming and J lost 4 bases, with 15 bases between them. This CDR3 region has 13 residues. The V gene's germline CDR1 is SGDLS and CDR2 YYNGEE. The CDR3 DNA follows: TGTGCCAGCTTCGCCAGGGGGGTATACGAGCAGTACTTC. As protein: CASFARGVYEQYF.

In the case of this clone: The sample has other DNA sequences that encode this CDR3 too. The J gene is TRBJ1-4, the V gene TRBV9, with 7 bases aligning to TRBD1. Losses at the gene ends were 4 bases for V and 7 bases for J; bases not matched to a gene: 4. Germline V gene lookup returns CDR1 SGDLS and CDR2 YYNGEE. This CDR3 contains 13 residues. The DNA of the CDR3 is TGTGCCAGCAGCCGACAGGGAGGTGAAAAACTGTTTTTT. It specifies CASSRQGGEKLFF.

Note on this clone: One end of the junction does not line up with germline, which may come from a read error. This sequence joins TRBV2 and TRBJ1-1; weak D call: TRBD1 (5 bases). This CDR3 region has 16 residues. Germline V gives CDR1 SNHLY, CDR2 FYNNEI. CDR3 region: CASIERGPPAGTEAFF. The DNA for the CDR3 is TGTGCCAGCATTGAACGGGGACCGCCTGCTGGCACTGAAGCTTTCTTT.

V gene TRBV19 combines with J gene TRBJ1-5, with 9 bases that match TRBD1. In germline, CDR1 is LNHDA, CDR2 SQIVND (reference sequence). Trimming at V came to 7 bases and at J to 1 base, leaving 8 bases not matched to a gene. This CDR3 region has 16 residues. The CDR3 protein is CASNDLGTGSNQPQHF. DNA of the CDR3: TGTGCCAGTAACGACCTCGGGACAGGGAGCAATCAGCCCCAGCATTTT.

This chain connects TRBV19 to TRBJ1-4, with a possible D match to TRBD1 (6 bases). The CDR3 totals 13 residues. The germline gives CDR1 LNHDA, CDR2 SQIVND (reference sequence). V was pared by 5 bases and J by 8 bases, with 12 bases between. CDR3 loop: CASSGTGYEKLFF. CDR3 coding DNA: TGTGCCAGTAGTGGAACAGGGTACGAAAAACTGTTTTTT. The variable domain in full, with the rest retrieved from reference TRBV19 and TRBJ1-4, is DGGITQSPKYLFRKEGQNVTLSCEQNLNHDAMYWYRQDPGQGLRLIYYSQIVNDFQKGDIAEGYSVSREKKESFPLTVTSAQKNPTAFYLCASSGTGYEKLFFGSGTQLSVL.

The rearrangement joins TRBV28 to TRBJ2-7; TRBD2 matches 7 bases. CDR3 length: 15 residues. Germline assignment: CDR1 MDHEN and CDR2 SYDVKM. V shed 3 bases and J 1 base; nucleotides not matched to a gene: 6. CDR3 sequence (DNA): TGTGCCAGCAGTTTGGGCGGGAGTGTGTCCTACGAGCAGTACTTC. It translates to CASSLGGSVSYEQYF.

This clone was seen only a few times. The chain carries TRBV28 and TRBJ1-3; no reliable D call. Trimming cost V 8 bases and J 3 bases, with 23 bases left between them. CDR3 length equals 17 residues. Germline values: CDR1 MDHEN, CDR2 SYDVKM. The CDR3 loop is CASQEGDERVFGNTIYF. In DNA form, the CDR3 reads TGTGCCAGCCAAGAGGGCGACGAGAGGGTATTTGGAAACACCATATATTTT. The whole variable domain, remainder taken from reference TRBV28 and TRBJ1-3, is DVKVTQSSRYLVKRTGEKVFLECVQDMDHENMFWYRQDPGLGLRLIYFSYDVKMKEKGDIPEGYSVSREKKERFSLILESASTNQTSMYLCASQEGDERVFGNTIYFGEGSWLTVV.

V gene TRBV14 combines with J gene TRBJ2-7; 10 positions agree with TRBD1. Trimming cost V 4 bases and J 6 bases; bases outside gene matches: 6. Germline V gene lookup returns CDR1 SGHDN and CDR2 FVKESK. The CDR3 is made up of 14 amino acids. The CDR3 here is CASSPEWTGGEQYF. In nucleotides, the CDR3 is TGTGCCAGCAGCCCAGAATGGACAGGGGGCGAGCAGTACTTC.